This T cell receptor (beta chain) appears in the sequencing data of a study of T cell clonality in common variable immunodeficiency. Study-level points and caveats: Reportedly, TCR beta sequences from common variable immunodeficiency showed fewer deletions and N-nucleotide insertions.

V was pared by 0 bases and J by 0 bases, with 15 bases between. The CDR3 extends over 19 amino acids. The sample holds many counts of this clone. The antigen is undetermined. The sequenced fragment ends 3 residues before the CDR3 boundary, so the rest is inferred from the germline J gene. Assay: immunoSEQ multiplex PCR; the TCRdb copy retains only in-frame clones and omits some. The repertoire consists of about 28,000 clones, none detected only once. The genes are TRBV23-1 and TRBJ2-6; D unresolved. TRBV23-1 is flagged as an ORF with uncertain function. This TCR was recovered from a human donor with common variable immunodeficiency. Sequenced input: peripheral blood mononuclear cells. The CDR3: CASSQSASLLNSGANVLTF. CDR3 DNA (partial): TGCGCCAGCAGTCAATCGGCCTCTCTGTTGAACTCTGGGGCCAACGTC.